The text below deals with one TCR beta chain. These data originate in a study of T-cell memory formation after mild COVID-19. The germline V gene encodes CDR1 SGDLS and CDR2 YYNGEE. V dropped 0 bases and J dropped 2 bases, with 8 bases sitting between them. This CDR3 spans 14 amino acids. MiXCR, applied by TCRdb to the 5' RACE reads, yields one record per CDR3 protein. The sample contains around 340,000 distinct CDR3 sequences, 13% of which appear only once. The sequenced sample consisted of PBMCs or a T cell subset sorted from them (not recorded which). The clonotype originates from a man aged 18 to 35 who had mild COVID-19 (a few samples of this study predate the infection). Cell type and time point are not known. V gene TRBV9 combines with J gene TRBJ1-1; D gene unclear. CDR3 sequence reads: CASSVGTANTEAFF. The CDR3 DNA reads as TGTGCCAGCAGCGTAGGCACGGCTAACACTGAAGCTTTCTTT. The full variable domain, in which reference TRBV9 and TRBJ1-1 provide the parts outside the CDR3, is DSGVTQTPKHLITATGQRVTLRCSPRSGDLSVYWYQQSLDQGLQFLIQYYNGEERAKGNILERFSAQQFPDLHSELNLSSLELGDSALYFCASSVGTANTEAFFGQGTRLTVV.